Included here is one TCR beta chain sequence, with context. Its antigen is not identified. The data originate from a study of cytomegalovirus exposure and HLA in healthy donors. Researchers ran the PCR with 60 Vbeta and 13 Jbeta primers. Data came from immunoSEQ multiplex PCR; TCRdb stores just in-frame clones and leaves some out. The table lists about 94,000 clones, roughly 80% of them singletons. General study points: Rates of TCR association differed by HLA locus in a later analysis, with DRB1 highest and HLA-C lowest. Some highly shared sequence variants likely arose as a pipeline artifact.

The sequence derives from a man aged 40-49 years in good health and CMV-seropositive. The sequencing input was PBMCs.

CDR3 sequence (DNA): TGTGCCACCGGACAGCGCTCCTACGAGCAGTACTTC. It translates to CATGQRSYEQYF. The chain uses TRBV28 and TRBJ2-5, with D perhaps TRBD1 (6 bases). With the DNA end fitting TRBJ2-7 better, the J assignment may be wrong. In germline, CDR1 is MDHEN, CDR2 SYDVKM. The CDR3 extends over 12 amino acids.